This T cell receptor beta chain derives from a study of response to subunit inactivated influenza vaccine. The CDR3 spans 14 residues. The germline CDR1 and CDR2 sequences are ENHRY and SYGVKD. Of note for this clonotype: Its antigen is unidentified. One junction end disagrees with the germline gene, perhaps due to a read error.

TCRdb re-called the RT-PCR reads with MiXCR, one entry per CDR3 protein. The sample records some 300,000 distinct CDR3 sequences, approximately 20% being singletons. Study results and caveats: The study's authors posited that every seasonal influenza vaccination enlists few new T cells.

Material: PBMCs from blood, obtained about 20 months after vaccination. The chain recombines TRBV10-3 with TRBJ1-6, with TRBD1 identical over 10 bases. This TCR came from a man between 50 and 69 years old who received an inactivated influenza vaccine. DNA of the CDR3: TGTGCCAGCTCCTCCGGGACAGGGGATTCAGCCCTCCACTTT. This gives the protein CASSSGTGDSALHF.